The source of this T cell receptor (beta chain) is a study of T cells expressing NK-cell markers. Study in general: In sorted CD3+CD56+NKG2C+, CD3+CD56+NKG2C- and CD3+CD56-NKG2C+ T cells, TCR beta repertoires were obtained. With respect to HCMV, most of the eight sequenced donors were seropositive, and one was seronegative. Overall study results and limits: In four donors, these clonotypes also led the CD3+CD56-NKG2C+ fraction. It was still unclear whether expanded NKG2C+ T cell clones were HCMV specific.

The CDR3 spans 15 residues. Germline values: CDR1 MNHNS, CDR2 SASEGT. A note on this clonotype: Its target is not known.

Reprocessing the 5' RACE reads, TCRdb reports a single entry for every CDR3 protein and omits DNA. The sample features about 550,000 distinct CDR3 sequences, with about 3.6% in its top ten. This clonotype originated in a man aged 18 to 30 in good health. The sequenced sample was blood T cells: a sorted CD56 or NKG2C T cell subset, CD4+ or CD8+ T cells, or bulk PBMC T cells (not recorded which). This chain connects TRBV6-1 to TRBJ2-6. CDR3: CASRNGVRGANVLTF.